This entry concerns a single TCR beta chain. The sample originates from a study of blood T cell repertoires in COVID-19. Clones were read by immunoSEQ multiplex PCR, and TCRdb kept only the in-frame ones, dropping some. In the table there are about 410,000 clones, about 92% of which are singletons. The V gene's germline CDR1 is MNHEY and CDR2 SVGAGI. With 0 bases removed from V and 3 bases from J, the gap between germline ends came to 6 bases. The CDR3 length is 13 residues. This clonotype was sampled from a man younger than 30 who had recovered from COVID-19. The V call is TRBV6-5, the J call TRBJ2-7; D is unresolved. Sample: PBMCs or T cells enriched from blood (not recorded which). CDR3: CASSYSGSYEQYF. The DNA of the CDR3 is TGTGCCAGCAGTTACTCTGGCAGCTACGAGCAGTACTTC.